This TCR beta chain was sequenced in a study of T cells in Graves' hyperthyroidism and ophthalmopathy. Background on the study: Pretreatment peripheral blood was obtained at initial diagnosis.

It was around 10 ml of fresh peripheral blood that supplied the PBMCs. A remark on this clonotype: Its specificity is unknown.

Broader study findings: Most thyroid clonotypes expanded above 0.001 were also detected in blood. Researchers report that a 13 V-J model separated ophthalmopathy from stable hyperthyroidism.

Amplification yielded TCR beta CDR3 regions, with RNA transcripts as the source. During a first-round RT-PCR of the TCR CDR3, the HTBI primer set was used. A single record per CDR3 protein comes from TCRdb applying MiXCR to the multiplex PCR reads. The sample consists of some 620,000 distinct CDR3 sequences, roughly 17% of them appearing once. CDR3 length equals 14 residues. J gave up 4 bases and V 7 bases, and 7 bases lay outside the gene matches. This clonotype was sampled from a woman aged 25 to 39 with Graves' hyperthyroidism. The source material was blood. This chain links TRBV12-3 or TRBV12-4 with TRBJ1-5, with 7 bases fitting TRBD1. CDR3 nucleotide sequence: TGTGCCAGCAATCGGCAGGGGGGGAATCAGCCCCAGCATTTT. Encoded protein: CASNRQGGNQPQHF.